Listed here are 10 T cell receptor beta chains from one sample, sequenced in a study of blood T cell repertoires in COVID-19. The table came from immunoSEQ multiplex PCR; TCRdb's copy has only in-frame clones and leaves some out. This sample has roughly 300,000 clones, with around nine tenths found just once. Sequences were obtained from PBMCs or T cells enriched from blood (not recorded which). These TCRs come from a woman in her twenties or thirties who had recovered from COVID-19.

The chain joins TRBV11-2 to TRBJ2-4; no reliable D call. V was shortened by 2 bases and J by 1 base, with 6 bases between the two germline ends. This CDR3 comprises 14 residues. Germline-derived CDR1 and CDR2 are SGHAT and FQNNGV. CDR3 in amino acids: CASSLLQAKNIQYF. In nucleotides, the CDR3 is TGTGCCAGCAGCTTACTCCAGGCCAAAAACATTCAGTACTTC.

This chain uses TRBV5-6 with TRBJ2-5, with 9 bases that match TRBD2. Trimming removed 4 bases from V and 4 bases from J; junction bases left unmatched: 8. From germline, CDR1 is SGHDT and CDR2 YYEEEE. The CDR3 length is 15 residues. CDR3 sequence (DNA): TGTGCCAGCAGCCCCGTAGGTAGCGGGGGAGAGACCCAGTACTTC. Amino acid sequence: CASSPVGSGGETQYF.

This chain connects TRBV30 to TRBJ1-6; D gene ambiguous. Germline V gives CDR1 GTSNPN, CDR2 SVGIG (reference sequence). This CDR3 has 15 amino acids. Trimming pared 7 bases from V and 0 bases from J, leaving 13 bases between. CDR3 loop: CASRGESSYNSPLHF. CDR3 DNA sequence: TGTGCCTCTCGCGGGGAAAGCTCCTATAATTCACCCCTCCACTTT.

V is TRBV9 and J is TRBJ2-2; TRBD1 matches 8 bases. Germline CDR1 and CDR2: SGDLS and YYNGEE. V lost 0 bases to trimming and J lost 4 bases; unmatched junction nucleotides: 5. This CDR3 comprises 16 residues. For the CDR3, the DNA is TGTGCCAGCAGCGTAGGGCAGGGGGCTCCCACCGGGGAGCTGTTTTTT. Encoded protein: CASSVGQGAPTGELFF. Variable domain in full (rest from reference TRBV9 and TRBJ2-2): DSGVTQTPKHLITATGQRVTLRCSPRSGDLSVYWYQQSLDQGLQFLIQYYNGEERAKGNILERFSAQQFPDLHSELNLSSLELGDSALYFCASSVGQGAPTGELFFGEGSRLTVL.

This clone was observed a few times. The J gene is TRBJ1-1, the V gene TRBV9; 7 bases are shared with TRBD1. This CDR3 comprises 15 residues. The ends lost 0 bases at V and 1 base at J; junction bases unmatched: 3. Germline V gene sequence: CDR1 SGDLS, CDR2 YYNGEE. The CDR3 protein is CASSVAGTANTEAFF. CDR3 bases: TGTGCCAGCAGCGTAGCCGGGACAGCGAACACTGAAGCTTTCTTT.

CDR3 DNA sequence: TGCGCCAGCTCCGGGACTAGCGGGCCAGATACGCAGTATTTT. It translates to CASSGTSGPDTQYF. The chain couples TRBV5-1 to TRBJ2-3, with 12 bases aligning to TRBD2. Germline loops: CDR1 SGHRS, CDR2 YFSETQ. The CDR3 has 14 residues. Trimming removed 7 bases from V and 4 bases from J; junction bases left unmatched: 4.

This clone was recorded once. J is TRBJ1-1 and V is TRBV5-1; 8 bases agree with TRBD1. Trimming at V came to 7 bases and at J to 4 bases, leaving 9 bases not matched to a gene. The length of the CDR3 is 14 residues. In germline, CDR1 is SGHRS, CDR2 YFSETQ. The CDR3 is CASRTGTTTTEAFF. The CDR3 bases are TGCGCCAGCCGGACAGGGACGACCACCACTGAAGCTTTCTTT.

In DNA form, the CDR3 reads TGTGCCAGCAGCTTAGAGGCGGGACAGGGGAACGAAAAACTGTTTTTT. Protein product: CASSLEAGQGNEKLFF. The chain combines TRBV7-8 with TRBJ1-4; 10 bases fit TRBD1. The V segment lost 1 base and the J segment 8 bases; nucleotides outside the gene matches: 7. The CDR3 is 16 residues long. CDR1 SGHVS and CDR2 FQNEAQ come from the germline V gene.

This sequence joins TRBV19 and TRBJ2-7; TRBD2 is a possible D gene (9 bases). Germline CDR1 LNHDA, CDR2 SQIVND (reference sequence). There are 17 residues in the CDR3. Trimming took off 5 bases at V and 4 bases at J, with 24 bases between the two ends. CDR3 protein: CASSLAGQVTSGYEQYF. The CDR3 nucleotides read TGTGCCAGTAGTCTAGCGGGACAGGTTACCTCGGGATACGAGCAGTACTTC.

This clone was seen more than once but under ten times. The rearrangement uses TRBV5-1 and TRBJ1-2, with D unresolved. V was cut by 2 bases and J by 2 bases, with 7 bases left in between. CDR1 and CDR2 from the germline V gene are SGHRS and YFSETQ. This CDR3 has 13 residues. CDR3 loop: CASSFGNNYGYTF. The CDR3 DNA reads TGCGCCAGCAGCTTCGGGAACAACTATGGCTACACCTTC.